This T cell receptor (beta chain) was captured in a study of blood T cell repertoires in COVID-19. Using immunoSEQ multiplex PCR, the repertoire was profiled, and TCRdb retains in-frame clones only, with some absent. The top ten clones hold about 5.5% of a sample with around 99,000 clones, 90% of them seen once. CDR1 and CDR2 (germline): SNHLY, FYNNEI. The CDR3 sequence is 14 residues long. V lost 3 bases to trimming and J lost 7 bases; unmatched junction nucleotides: 2. This receptor was taken from a man aged 45 to 65 with acute or convalescent COVID-19. The genes are TRBV2 and TRBJ2-2, with 10 bases matching TRBD2. Specimen: peripheral blood. This CDR3 reads CASSDASGSGELFF. The CDR3 coding sequence is TGTGCCAGCAGTGACGCTAGCGGGAGCGGGGAGCTGTTTTTT.